This T cell receptor beta chain originates from a study of cytomegalovirus exposure and HLA in healthy donors. Germline V gives CDR1 MNHEY, CDR2 SMNVEV (reference sequence). This CDR3 is 15 amino acids long. V shed 2 bases, J shed 4 bases, and the junction held 2 bases outside the gene matches. About this clone: Its antigen is unidentified.

Findings and caveats of the study: According to the study, about 180 TCR beta chains were cytomegalovirus-associated. Sequencing probably produced one cluster of sequence variants that were highly shared.

PCR primers comprised 60 Vbeta and 13 Jbeta primers. Original handling: Approximately 12 million of the approximately 80 million unique TCR beta chains counted in a later analysis were shared. The protocol was immunoSEQ multiplex PCR, while the TCRdb copy is restricted to in-frame clones and leaves out a portion. Clonal size and the V and J genes are those of that table, whereas D and trimming came from the DNA. This sample has approximately 170,000 clones, with around 68% found just once. Sequenced sample: PBMCs. This receptor was obtained from a woman between 35 and 50 years old in good health and CMV-seropositive. The chain is built from TRBV27 and TRBJ2-1; 10 bases line up with TRBD2. Here the CDR3 DNA reads TGTGCCAGCAGTTTACTAGCGGGAGTTTACAATGAGCAGTTCTTC. Translation gives CASSLLAGVYNEQFF.